The sequence of this T cell receptor beta chain was determined in a study of blood T cell repertoires in COVID-19. Study-level information: Researchers got acute and convalescent COVID-19 samples from the United States, Italy and Spain. The analysed material was cDNA or gDNA that came from T cells, B-cell-depleted T cells, or PBMCs.

Per the study methods: Reference gene primer amplification gave nucleated cell count estimates. Sequencing used immunoSEQ multiplex PCR; TCRdb keeps in-frame clones, though not all of them. V, J and clone size derive from that table, while D and trimming were established from the DNA sequence. The sample lists around 180,000 clones, 88% occurring once. V lost 6 bases and J lost 5, with 8 bases in between. The germline gives CDR1 LNHDA, CDR2 SQIVND (reference sequence). This CDR3 is built from 13 residues. The sequence was obtained from a man aged 70-80 years with active or convalescent COVID-19. Sequenced sample: peripheral blood. This chain uses TRBV19 with TRBJ1-6; D may be TRBD1 (6 bases). CDR3 sequence reads: CASRGQHNSPLHF. The CDR3 DNA reads TGTGCCAGTAGAGGACAGCATAATTCACCCCTCCACTTT.